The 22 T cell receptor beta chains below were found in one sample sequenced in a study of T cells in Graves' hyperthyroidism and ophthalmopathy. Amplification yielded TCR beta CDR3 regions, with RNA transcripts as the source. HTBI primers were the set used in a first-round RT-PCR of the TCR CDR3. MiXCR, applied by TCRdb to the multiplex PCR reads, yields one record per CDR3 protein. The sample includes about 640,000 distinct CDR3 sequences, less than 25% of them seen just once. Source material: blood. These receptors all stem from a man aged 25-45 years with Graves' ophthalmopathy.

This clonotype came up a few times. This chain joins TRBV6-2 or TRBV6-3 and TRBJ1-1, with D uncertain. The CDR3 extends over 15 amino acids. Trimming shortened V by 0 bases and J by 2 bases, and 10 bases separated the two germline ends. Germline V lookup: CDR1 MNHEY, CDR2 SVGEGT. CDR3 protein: CASSYSKYDNTEAFF. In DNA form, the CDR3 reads TGTGCCAGCAGTTACTCGAAATACGACAACACTGAAGCTTTCTTT.

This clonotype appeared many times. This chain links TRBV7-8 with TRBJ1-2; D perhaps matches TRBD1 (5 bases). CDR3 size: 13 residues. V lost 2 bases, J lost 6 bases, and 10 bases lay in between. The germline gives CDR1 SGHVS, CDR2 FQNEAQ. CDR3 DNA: TGTGCCAGCAGCTTATTTGGGACCGATGGCTACACCTTC. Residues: CASSLFGTDGYTF.

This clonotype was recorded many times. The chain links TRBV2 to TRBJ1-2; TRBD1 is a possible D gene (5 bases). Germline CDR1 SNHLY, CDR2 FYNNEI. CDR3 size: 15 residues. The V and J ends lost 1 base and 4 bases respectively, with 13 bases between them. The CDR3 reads CASSEGGGIGYGYTF. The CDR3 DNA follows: TGTGCCAGCAGTGAAGGTGGGGGGATCGGCTATGGCTACACCTTC.

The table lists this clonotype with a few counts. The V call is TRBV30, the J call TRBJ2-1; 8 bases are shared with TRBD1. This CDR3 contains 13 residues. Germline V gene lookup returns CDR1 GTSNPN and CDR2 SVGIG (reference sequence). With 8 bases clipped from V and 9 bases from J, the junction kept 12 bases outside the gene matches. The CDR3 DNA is TGTGCCAGCGGACAGGGAACACTCGGTGAGCAGTTCTTC. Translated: CASGQGTLGEQFF. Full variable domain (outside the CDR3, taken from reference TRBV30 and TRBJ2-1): SQTIHQWPATLVQPVGSPLSLECTVEGTSNPNLYWYRQAAGRGLQLLFYSVGIGQISSEVPQNLSASRPQDRQFILSSKKLLLSDSGFYLCASGQGTLGEQFFGPGTRLTVL.

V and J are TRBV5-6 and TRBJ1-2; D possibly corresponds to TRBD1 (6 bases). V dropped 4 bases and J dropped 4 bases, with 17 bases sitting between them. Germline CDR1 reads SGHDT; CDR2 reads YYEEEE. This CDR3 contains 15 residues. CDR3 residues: CASSLRQAILYGYTF. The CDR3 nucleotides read TGTGCCAGCAGCCTCCGACAGGCTATCCTCTATGGCTACACCTTC.

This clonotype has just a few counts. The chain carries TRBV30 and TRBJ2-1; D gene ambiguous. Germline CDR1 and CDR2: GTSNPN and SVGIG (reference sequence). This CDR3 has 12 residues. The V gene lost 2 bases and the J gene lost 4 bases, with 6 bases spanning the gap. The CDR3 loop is CAWSPQYNEQFF. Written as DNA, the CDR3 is TGTGCCTGGAGTCCTCAGTACAATGAGCAGTTCTTC.

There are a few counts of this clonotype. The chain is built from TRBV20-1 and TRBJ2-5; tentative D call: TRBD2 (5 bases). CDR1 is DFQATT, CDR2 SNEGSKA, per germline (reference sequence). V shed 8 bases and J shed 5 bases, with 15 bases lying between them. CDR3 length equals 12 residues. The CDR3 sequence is CSTGDGLETQYF. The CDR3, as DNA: TGCAGTACCGGGGATGGTCTGGAGACCCAGTACTTC.

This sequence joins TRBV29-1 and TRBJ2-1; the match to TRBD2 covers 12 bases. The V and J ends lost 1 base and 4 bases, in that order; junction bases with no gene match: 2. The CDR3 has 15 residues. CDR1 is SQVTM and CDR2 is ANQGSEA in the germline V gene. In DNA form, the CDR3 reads TGCAGCGTTGAAGGACTAGCGGGAGTGTACAATGAGCAGTTCTTC. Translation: CSVEGLAGVYNEQFF.

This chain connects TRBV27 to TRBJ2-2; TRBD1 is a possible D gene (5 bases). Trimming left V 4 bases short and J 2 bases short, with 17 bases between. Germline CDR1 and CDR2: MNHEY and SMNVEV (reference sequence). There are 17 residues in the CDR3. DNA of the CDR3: TGTGCCAGCAGTTATCATTGGCAGGGAAAAAACACCGGGGAGCTGTTTTTT. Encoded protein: CASSYHWQGKNTGELFF.

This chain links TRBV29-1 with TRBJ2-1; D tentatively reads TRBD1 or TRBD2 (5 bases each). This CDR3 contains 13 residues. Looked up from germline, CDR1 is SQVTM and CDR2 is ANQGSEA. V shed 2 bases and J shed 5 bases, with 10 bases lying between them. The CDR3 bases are TGCAGCGTTGAACGGGACGAAAACAATGAGCAGTTCTTC. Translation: CSVERDENNEQFF.

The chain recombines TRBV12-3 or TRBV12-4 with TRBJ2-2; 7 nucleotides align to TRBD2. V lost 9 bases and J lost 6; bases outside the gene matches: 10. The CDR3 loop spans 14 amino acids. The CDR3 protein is CASLGRLAAGELFF. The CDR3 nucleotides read TGTGCCAGTCTGGGGCGACTAGCTGCCGGGGAGCTGTTTTTT.

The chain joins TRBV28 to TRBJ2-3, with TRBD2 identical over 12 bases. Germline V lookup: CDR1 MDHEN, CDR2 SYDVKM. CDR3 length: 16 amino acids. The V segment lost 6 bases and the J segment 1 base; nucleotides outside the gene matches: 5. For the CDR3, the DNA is TGTGCCAGCAGGACTAGCGGGAGCCTCGGCACAGATACGCAGTATTTT. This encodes CASRTSGSLGTDTQYF.

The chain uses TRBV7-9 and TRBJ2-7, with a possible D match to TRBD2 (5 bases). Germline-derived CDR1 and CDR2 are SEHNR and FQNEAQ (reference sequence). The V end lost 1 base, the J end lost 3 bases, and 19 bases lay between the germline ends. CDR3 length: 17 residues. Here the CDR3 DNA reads TGTGCCAGCAGCTTAGGCGCCCGGTCTTGGGAGAACTACGAGCAGTACTTC. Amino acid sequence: CASSLGARSWENYEQYF. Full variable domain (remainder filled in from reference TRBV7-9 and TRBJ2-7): DTGVSQNPRHKITKRGQNVTFRCDPISEHNRLYWYRQTLGQGPEFLTYFQNEAQLEKSRLLSDRFSAERPKGSFSTLEIQRTEQGDSAMYLCASSLGARSWENYEQYFGPGTRLTVT.

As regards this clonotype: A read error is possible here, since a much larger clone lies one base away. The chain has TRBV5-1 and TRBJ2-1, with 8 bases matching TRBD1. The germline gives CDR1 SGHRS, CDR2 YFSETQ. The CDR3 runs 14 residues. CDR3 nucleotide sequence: TGCGCCGGCAGCTTGACAGGGGTCAACAATGAGCAGTTCTTC. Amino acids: CAGSLTGVNNEQFF.

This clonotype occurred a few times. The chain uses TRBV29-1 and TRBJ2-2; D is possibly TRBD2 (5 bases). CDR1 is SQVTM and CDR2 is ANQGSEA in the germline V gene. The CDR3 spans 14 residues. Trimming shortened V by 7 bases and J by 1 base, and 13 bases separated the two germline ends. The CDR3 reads CSGRSGGNTGELFF. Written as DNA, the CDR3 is TGCAGCGGCCGAAGCGGAGGGAACACCGGGGAGCTGTTTTTT.

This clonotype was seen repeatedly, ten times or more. CDR3 sequence: CASTSGVDEQYF. CDR3 nucleotides: TGTGCCAGCACCAGCGGCGTCGACGAGCAGTACTTC. The chain carries TRBV11-2 and TRBJ2-7, with D perhaps TRBD2 (5 bases). V was cut by 7 bases and J by 5 bases, with 12 bases left in between. The CDR3 has 12 residues. The germline V gene has CDR1 SGHAT and CDR2 FQNNGV.

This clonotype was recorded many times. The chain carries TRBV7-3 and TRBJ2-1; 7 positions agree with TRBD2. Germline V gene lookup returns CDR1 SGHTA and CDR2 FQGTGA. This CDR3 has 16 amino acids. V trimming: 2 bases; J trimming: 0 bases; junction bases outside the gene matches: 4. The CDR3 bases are TGTGCCAGCAGCTTAGCCGGGACTAACTCCTACAATGAGCAGTTCTTC. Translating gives CASSLAGTNSYNEQFF.

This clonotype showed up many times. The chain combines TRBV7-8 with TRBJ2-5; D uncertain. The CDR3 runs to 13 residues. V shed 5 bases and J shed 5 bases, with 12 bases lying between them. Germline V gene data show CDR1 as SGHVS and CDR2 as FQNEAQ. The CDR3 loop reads CASSAGRTETQYF. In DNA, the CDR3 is TGTGCCAGCAGCGCCGGCAGGACGGAGACCCAGTACTTC.

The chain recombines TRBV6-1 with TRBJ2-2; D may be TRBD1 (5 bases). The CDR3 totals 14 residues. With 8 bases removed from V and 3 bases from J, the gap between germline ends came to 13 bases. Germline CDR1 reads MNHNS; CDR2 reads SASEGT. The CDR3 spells CASPTGFYTGELFF. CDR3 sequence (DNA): TGTGCCAGCCCTACAGGCTTCTACACCGGGGAGCTGTTTTTT.

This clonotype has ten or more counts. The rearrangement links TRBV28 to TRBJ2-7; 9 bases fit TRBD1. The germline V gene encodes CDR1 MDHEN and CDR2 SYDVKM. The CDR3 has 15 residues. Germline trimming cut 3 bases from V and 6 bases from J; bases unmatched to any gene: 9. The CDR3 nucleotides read TGTGCCAGCAGTTTTTTGGACAGGGGTCCGGGCGAGCAGTACTTC. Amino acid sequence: CASSFLDRGPGEQYF.

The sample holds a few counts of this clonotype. CDR3 residues: CASSETGKGNIQYF. The DNA for the CDR3 is TGTGCCAGCAGCGAAACAGGGAAGGGAAACATTCAGTACTTC. This chain joins TRBV6-2 or TRBV6-3 and TRBJ2-4; D is perhaps TRBD1 (6 bases). The length of the CDR3 is 14 residues. Trimming took off 6 bases at V and 6 bases at J, with 15 bases between the two ends. CDR1 MNHEY and CDR2 SVGEGT come from the germline V gene.

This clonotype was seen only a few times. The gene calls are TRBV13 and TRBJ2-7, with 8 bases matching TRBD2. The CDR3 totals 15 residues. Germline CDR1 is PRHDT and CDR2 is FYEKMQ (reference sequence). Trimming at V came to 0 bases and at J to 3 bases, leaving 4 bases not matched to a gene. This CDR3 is CASSLGAGAHYEQYF. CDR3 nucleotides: TGTGCCAGCAGCTTAGGAGCGGGAGCGCACTACGAGCAGTACTTC.